The next 25 T cell receptor beta chains were all read from a single sample in a study of T cells in localized non-small cell lung cancer. Sequencing used immunoSEQ multiplex PCR; TCRdb keeps in-frame clones, though not all of them. The sample consists of approximately 83,000 clones, 88% of them appearing once. The specimen was peripheral blood, collected before any cancer treatment. The receptors stem from a woman aged 35-70 years with stage I squamous cell lung carcinoma.

The genes are TRBV5-4 and TRBJ2-5, with D maybe TRBD1 (8 bases). Deletions cut 4 bases from V and 5 bases from J, with 15 bases between. There are 14 residues in the CDR3. From germline, CDR1 is SGHNT and CDR2 YYREEE (reference sequence). DNA of the CDR3: TGTGCCAGCAGCAACAGGGGGGGAGGGGAGACCCAGTACTTC. It translates to CASSNRGGGETQYF.

V is TRBV6-5 and J is TRBJ1-6; the match to TRBD1 covers 11 bases. V dropped 6 bases and J dropped 9; count of bases not matched to a gene: 7. Germline CDR1 is MNHEY and CDR2 is SVGAGI. The CDR3 covers 15 residues. CDR3 sequence: CASREPGTGGSPLHF. The CDR3 region has the DNA TGTGCCAGCAGAGAACCCGGGACAGGGGGTTCACCCCTCCACTTT.

This sequence joins TRBV29-1 and TRBJ1-1; perhaps TRBD1 as D (6 bases). This CDR3 contains 12 residues. The germline V gene encodes CDR1 SQVTM and CDR2 ANQGSEA. The V gene lost 3 bases and the J gene lost 6 bases, with 11 bases spanning the gap. In DNA, the CDR3 is TGCAGCGTTGATGGGGAGGGGGCTGAAGCTTTCTTT. Encoded protein: CSVDGEGAEAFF.

The chain has TRBV18 and TRBJ1-5, with TRBD1 identical over 8 bases. CDR3 length: 15 residues. Trimming cost V 2 bases and J 7 bases; bases outside gene matches: 7. Germline V gives CDR1 KGHSH, CDR2 LQKENI. The chain's CDR3 is CASSPRRTGSQPQHF. The CDR3 DNA reads as TGTGCCAGCTCACCAAGAAGGACAGGGTCCCAGCCCCAGCATTTT.

V gene TRBV30 combines with J gene TRBJ1-5, with 10 bases identical to TRBD1. CDR1 is GTSNPN, CDR2 SVGIG, per germline (reference sequence). The CDR3 extends over 14 amino acids. The V gene end was trimmed by 3 bases and the J gene end by 7 bases; junction bases not matched to a gene: 6. CDR3 in amino acids: CAWSRDRGWQPQHF. CDR3 nucleotide sequence: TGTGCCTGGAGCCGGGACAGGGGATGGCAGCCCCAGCATTTT.

CDR3 DNA: TGTGCCAGCAGCCATCGGGGTGACACTGAAGCTTTCTTT. Its protein product is CASSHRGDTEAFF. This rearrangement joins TRBV6-5 to TRBJ1-1, with unresolved D. CDR1 is MNHEY and CDR2 is SVGAGI in the germline V gene. V lost 6 bases, J lost 3 bases, and 11 bases lay in between. This CDR3 region has 13 residues.

In this sample, this clone turned up a few times. The V and J genes are TRBV11-2 and TRBJ1-1; 7 positions match TRBD1. Trimming removed 2 bases from V and 3 bases from J; junction bases left unmatched: 3. Germline V CDR1 and CDR2: SGHAT, FQNNGV. CDR3 length equals 14 residues. Written as DNA, the CDR3 is TGTGCCAGCAGCTTAAACAGGGGTTACACTGAAGCTTTCTTT. It codes for CASSLNRGYTEAFF.

The chain recombines TRBV6-5 with TRBJ2-2, with 7 bases lining up with TRBD2. J gave up 3 bases and V 6 bases, and 7 bases lay outside the gene matches. CDR3 length: 15 amino acids. In germline, CDR1 is MNHEY, CDR2 SVGAGI. Written as DNA, the CDR3 is TGTGCCAGCAGGACCGGGACTACCTACACCGGGGAGCTGTTTTTT. The encoded protein is CASRTGTTYTGELFF.

CDR3 coding DNA: TGCGCCAGCAGCCCCAACACTGACTCCTACGAGCAGTACTTC. Translation: CASSPNTDSYEQYF. This chain connects TRBV5-1 to TRBJ2-7; D not resolved. Trimming shortened V by 4 bases and J by 0 bases, and 11 bases separated the two germline ends. Germline CDR1 and CDR2: SGHRS and YFSETQ. CDR3 length: 14 residues.

This clone was found once. Other DNA sequences in the sample encode the same CDR3. CDR3 region: CAWSVGGTDTQYF. The CDR3 bases are TGTGCCTGGAGTGTCGGGGGTACAGATACGCAGTATTTT. The rearrangement uses TRBV30 and TRBJ2-3; D may be TRBD2 (6 bases). The CDR3 extends over 13 amino acids. Trimming removed 0 bases from V and 3 bases from J, with 7 bases in between. Germline CDR1 GTSNPN, CDR2 SVGIG (reference sequence).

The chain couples TRBV5-6 to TRBJ2-7; 7 bases fit TRBD2. The V gene's germline CDR1 is SGHDT and CDR2 YYEEEE. V lost 5 bases to trimming and J lost 0 bases; unmatched junction nucleotides: 11. The CDR3 is 16 amino acids. CDR3 residues: CASSKKSGESSYEQYF. DNA for the CDR3: TGTGCCAGCAGTAAAAAGAGCGGGGAAAGCTCCTACGAGCAGTACTTC.

The CDR3 protein is CASSLQGWTEAFF. The CDR3 DNA follows: TGTGCCAGCAGTTTACAGGGGTGGACTGAAGCTTTCTTT. The genes are TRBV11-1 and TRBJ1-1; 7 nucleotides agree with TRBD1. CDR1 and CDR2 from the germline V gene are SGHAT and FQDESV (reference sequence). The length of the CDR3 is 13 residues. The V segment lost 6 bases and the J segment 5 bases; nucleotides outside the gene matches: 6.

The V and J genes are TRBV2 and TRBJ2-7; D remains ambiguous. V was trimmed by 2 bases and J by 6 bases, leaving 8 bases between them. Germline V gene sequence: CDR1 SNHLY, CDR2 FYNNEI. The CDR3 covers 12 residues. Here the CDR3 DNA reads TGTGCCAGCAGTGAATCCGAAGGCGAGCAGTACTTC. This translates into CASSESEGEQYF.

The CDR3 nucleotides read TGCGCCAGCAGCTCCCACCAAGCCCCCTACAATGAGCAGTTCTTC. It codes for CASSSHQAPYNEQFF. The chain has TRBV5-1 and TRBJ2-1; the D is unclear. The CDR3 has 15 residues. The V gene's germline CDR1 is SGHRS and CDR2 YFSETQ. The V and J ends lost 3 bases and 2 bases respectively, with 12 bases between them.

The chain uses TRBV14 and TRBJ1-4; the D gene is possibly TRBD1 (6 bases). The CDR3 has 15 residues. The V gene's germline CDR1 is SGHDN and CDR2 FVKESK. Deletions cut 2 bases from V and 10 bases from J, with 17 bases between. This CDR3 is CASSQQSGGRGKLFF. The CDR3 DNA sequence: TGTGCCAGCAGCCAACAATCTGGGGGGCGCGGAAAACTGTTTTTT.

The chain couples TRBV7-9 to TRBJ1-1; 7 positions match TRBD1. V lost 5 bases, J lost 0 bases, and 9 bases stayed unmatched. Germline CDR1 reads SEHNR; CDR2 reads FQNEAQ (reference sequence). The CDR3 length is 16 residues. The CDR3 DNA sequence: TGTGCCAGCAGCCCTCAGGGGGGGATCATGAACACTGAAGCTTTCTTT. This sequence encodes CASSPQGGIMNTEAFF.

This chain links TRBV5-4 with TRBJ2-7, with no clear D. V lost 3 bases and J 3 bases, leaving 10 bases between the germline ends. Per the germline V gene, CDR1 is SGHNT and CDR2 is YYREEE (reference sequence). The CDR3 loop spans 13 amino acids. The CDR3 DNA follows: TGTGCCAGCAGCTCCACCCCCCTCTACGAGCAGTACTTC. Its translation is CASSSTPLYEQYF.

This chain connects TRBV2 to TRBJ1-6, with D possibly matching TRBD1 (6 bases). From germline, CDR1 is SNHLY and CDR2 FYNNEI. The germline V and J ends were trimmed by 2 bases and 4 bases, with 9 bases remaining between them. This CDR3 spans 15 amino acids. This chain's CDR3 is CASSERGQYNSPLHF. The CDR3 DNA reads TGTGCCAGCAGTGAACGAGGACAGTATAATTCACCCCTCCACTTT. Variable domain in full (rest from reference TRBV2 and TRBJ1-6): EPEVTQTPSHQVTQMGQEVILRCVPISNHLYFYWYRQILGQKVEFLVSFYNNEISEKSEIFDDQFSVERPDGSNFTLKIRSTKLEDSAMYFCASSERGQYNSPLHFGNGTRLTVT.

As to this clone: At the DNA level, this CDR3 is encoded by other sequences in the same sample as well. V gene TRBV30 combines with J gene TRBJ1-2, with D maybe TRBD1 (6 bases). V lost 0 bases, J lost 7 bases, and 12 bases lay in between. Germline V CDR1 and CDR2: GTSNPN, SVGIG (reference sequence). CDR3 length equals 13 residues. In DNA, the CDR3 is TGTGCCTGGAGTGTACGGGGGGCCGGTGGCTACACCTTC. As protein: CAWSVRGAGGYTF.

The V call is TRBV27, the J call TRBJ1-1; 7 nucleotides align to TRBD1. Trimming cost V 8 bases and J 1 base; bases outside gene matches: 4. Germline CDR1 reads MNHEY; CDR2 reads SMNVEV (reference sequence). The CDR3 sequence is 13 residues long. The CDR3 region is CASQDRRNTEAFF. CDR3 nucleotides: TGTGCCAGCCAGGACAGGAGGAACACTGAAGCTTTCTTT.

For the CDR3, the DNA is TGCGCCAGCAGCGGTAGCGGGGGAACACCCTACAATGAGCAGTTCTTC. Translated: CASSGSGGTPYNEQFF. This chain joins TRBV5-1 and TRBJ2-1; 9 positions agree with TRBD2. The CDR3 has 16 amino acids. The trim removed 4 bases at V and 2 bases at J, leaving 7 bases unmatched. Germline lookup yields CDR1 SGHRS and CDR2 YFSETQ.

The rearrangement uses TRBV2 and TRBJ1-2; 8 nucleotides line up with TRBD1. Germline V lookup: CDR1 SNHLY, CDR2 FYNNEI. This CDR3 is 14 amino acids long. J was trimmed by 8 bases and V by 5 bases; bases with no gene match: 10. CDR3 sequence (DNA): TGTGCCAGCAGTTCGTTTCAGGGGGCGGACGGCTACACCTTC. It encodes CASSSFQGADGYTF.

This chain connects TRBV9 to TRBJ1-2; TRBD1 agrees at 7 bases. Germline trimming cut 4 bases from V and 2 bases from J; bases unmatched to any gene: 5. This CDR3 comprises 14 residues. The germline V gene encodes CDR1 SGDLS and CDR2 YYNGEE. In DNA, the CDR3 is TGTGCCAGCAGCCCTGGGACAGCCAACTATGGCTACACCTTC. Translated, it gives CASSPGTANYGYTF.

This clone was recorded a few times. This chain links TRBV6-6 with TRBJ2-2; TRBD1 matches 10 bases. The CDR3 extends over 15 amino acids. The trim removed 4 bases at V and 7 bases at J, leaving 6 bases unmatched. From germline, CDR1 is MNHNY and CDR2 SVGAGI (reference sequence). CDR3 in amino acids: CASSFRDRGGGELFF. As DNA, the CDR3 is TGTGCCAGCAGTTTTAGGGACAGGGGCGGCGGGGAGCTGTTTTTT.

This chain links TRBV2 with TRBJ1-6; maybe TRBD1 (5 bases). CDR1 SNHLY and CDR2 FYNNEI come from the germline V gene. The CDR3 totals 18 residues. V gave up 2 bases and J gave up 0 bases, with 14 bases separating them. CDR3 loop: CASSENPSGSSYNSPLHF. The DNA of the CDR3 is TGTGCCAGCAGTGAAAACCCCTCAGGGAGCTCCTATAATTCACCCCTCCACTTT. Filled out from reference TRBV2 and TRBJ1-6, the complete variable domain reads EPEVTQTPSHQVTQMGQEVILRCVPISNHLYFYWYRQILGQKVEFLVSFYNNEISEKSEIFDDQFSVERPDGSNFTLKIRSTKLEDSAMYFCASSENPSGSSYNSPLHFGNGTRLTVT.